This passage covers 30 T cell receptor beta chains from one sample sequenced in a study of T cells in Graves' hyperthyroidism and ophthalmopathy. TCR beta CDR3 regions were amplified from RNA. The HTBI primer set was used in a first-round RT-PCR of the TCR CDR3. TCRdb independently ran MiXCR on the multiplex PCR reads; one entry per CDR3 protein. Of about 640,000 distinct CDR3 sequences detected, more than 14% appear once; the ten largest clones hold approximately 12%. The sequenced sample was blood. These receptors were taken from a woman aged 45-65 years with Graves' ophthalmopathy.

This chain connects TRBV6-9 to TRBJ1-1; perhaps TRBD1 as D (5 bases). The V gene's germline CDR1 is MNHGY and CDR2 SVAAGI. The ends were cut back, 3 bases at V and 5 bases at J, with 16 bases in the middle. CDR3 size: 15 residues. DNA for the CDR3: TGTGCCAGCAGTTACGTACAGGAGGCGAGGACTGAAGCTTTCTTT. Its protein product is CASSYVQEARTEAFF.

The chain links TRBV12-3 or TRBV12-4 to TRBJ1-3; D gene ambiguous. V dropped 6 bases and J dropped 9 bases, with 21 bases sitting between them. This CDR3 is built from 15 residues. The CDR3 is CASSPPSDYPSTIYF. The CDR3 DNA follows: TGTGCCAGCAGCCCCCCCTCGGACTACCCGAGCACCATATATTTT.

This clonotype appeared many times. The V gene is TRBV27, the J gene TRBJ2-7; 7 bases match TRBD1. The CDR3 has 13 amino acids. The V segment lost 6 bases and the J segment 2 bases; nucleotides outside the gene matches: 4. Germline V gene lookup returns CDR1 MNHEY and CDR2 SMNVEV (reference sequence). The CDR3 loop is CASSSDRTYEQYF. The CDR3 DNA follows: TGTGCCAGCAGCTCGGACAGGACCTACGAGCAGTACTTC.

Many counts were recorded for this clonotype. J is TRBJ1-1 and V is TRBV20-1, with D perhaps matching TRBD1 (6 bases). The germline gives CDR1 DFQATT, CDR2 SNEGSKA (reference sequence). The CDR3 spans 14 residues. With 0 bases removed from V and 7 bases from J, the gap between germline ends came to 15 bases. The CDR3 loop reads CSARDTDRPREAFF. The CDR3 coding sequence is TGCAGTGCTAGAGACACTGACAGGCCCCGTGAAGCTTTCTTT.

In this sample, this clonotype turned up many times. This chain connects TRBV6-1 to TRBJ1-6, with D maybe TRBD1 (6 bases). Germline CDR1 reads MNHNS; CDR2 reads SASEGT. The V and J ends lost 3 bases and 8 bases respectively, with 14 bases between them. The CDR3 runs 15 residues. The CDR3 loop reads CASSDGGRGDSPLHF. CDR3 coding DNA: TGTGCCAGCAGTGATGGAGGCAGGGGAGATTCACCCCTCCACTTT.

A note on this clonotype: A read error may be the cause here, since a much bigger clone is one base away. CDR3 sequence (DNA): TGCGCCAGCAGCCAAGGGGCAGGGAACACTGAAGCTTTCTTT. Amino acid sequence: CASSQGAGNTEAFF. The gene calls are TRBV4-3 and TRBJ1-1, with D hard to call. Germline V gene data show CDR1 as LGHNA and CDR2 as YSLEER. CDR3 length: 14 amino acids. Trimming removed 1 base at V and 1 base at J, with 7 bases between.

This clonotype was observed at least ten times. The rearrangement joins TRBV4-3 to TRBJ1-6; 12 bases are a match to TRBD1. The V gene end was trimmed by 4 bases and the J gene end by 8 bases; junction bases not matched to a gene: 3. The germline gives CDR1 LGHNA, CDR2 YSLEER. There are 15 residues in the CDR3. CDR3 residues: CASSPGTGGDSPLHF. DNA for the CDR3: TGCGCCAGCAGCCCTGGGACAGGGGGCGATTCACCCCTCCACTTT.

The chain joins TRBV13 to TRBJ1-5, with unresolved D. Germline V lookup: CDR1 PRHDT, CDR2 FYEKMQ (reference sequence). Deletions cut 0 bases from V and 4 bases from J, with 10 bases between. The CDR3 length is 15 residues. The CDR3 loop reads CASSLGALGNQPQHF. The CDR3 bases are TGTGCCAGCAGCTTAGGCGCCCTTGGGAATCAGCCCCAGCATTTT. The full variable domain, in which reference TRBV13 and TRBJ1-5 provide the parts outside the CDR3, is AAGVIQSPRHLIKEKRETATLKCYPIPRHDTVYWYQQGPGQDPQFLISFYEKMQSDKGSIPDRFSAQQFSDYHSELNMSSLELGDSALYFCASSLGALGNQPQHFGDGTRLSIL.

This clonotype was counted between two and nine times. This CDR3 reads CASIFSSGNTIYF. The CDR3 DNA sequence: TGTGCCAGCATTTTCAGCTCTGGAAACACCATATATTTT. The chain links TRBV7-9 to TRBJ1-3; D ambiguous. V gave up 7 bases and J gave up 0 bases, with 7 bases separating them. The CDR3 has 13 residues. From germline, CDR1 is SEHNR and CDR2 FQNEAQ (reference sequence).

The chain is built from TRBV7-8 and TRBJ2-6; no firm D call. Looked up from germline, CDR1 is SGHVS and CDR2 is FQNEAQ. Deletions cut 8 bases from V and 2 bases from J, with 10 bases between. This CDR3 is 14 amino acids long. The CDR3 loop reads CASPGHPGANVLTF. The CDR3 coding sequence is TGTGCCAGCCCTGGGCACCCTGGGGCCAACGTCCTGACTTTC. The full variable domain, completed using reference TRBV7-8 and TRBJ2-6, is GAGVSQSPRYKVAKRGQDVALRCDPISGHVSLFWYQQALGQGPEFLTYFQNEAQLDKSGLPSDRFFAERPEGSVSTLKIQRTQQEDSAVYLCASPGHPGANVLTFGAGSRLTVL.

This chain uses TRBV6-2 or TRBV6-3 with TRBJ1-3, with TRBD1 identical over 7 bases. This CDR3 has 15 residues. Germline assignment: CDR1 MNHEY and CDR2 SVGEGT. V was clipped by 6 bases and J by 2 bases; unmatched bases: 7. The CDR3 sequence: CASSRDSGPGNTIYF. Here the CDR3 DNA reads TGTGCCAGCAGCCGGGACAGCGGCCCTGGAAACACCATATATTTT.

This rearrangement joins TRBV3-1 to TRBJ2-2; 7 bases align to TRBD2. V was pared by 4 bases and J by 5 bases, with 7 bases of the junction left unmatched. CDR1 LGHDT and CDR2 YNNKEL come from the germline V gene (reference sequence). This CDR3 has 15 amino acids. As DNA, the CDR3 is TGTGCCAGCAGCCGGGGCGGGAGTAGAACCGGGGAGCTGTTTTTT. Its translation: CASSRGGSRTGELFF.

This chain links TRBV7-9 with TRBJ2-5; tentative D call: TRBD2 (6 bases). The CDR3 has 11 residues. Germline CDR1 SEHNR, CDR2 FQNEAQ (reference sequence). V lost 4 bases and J 11 bases, leaving 11 bases between the germline ends. The CDR3 here is CASSSSRGQYF. As DNA, the CDR3 is TGTGCCAGCAGCTCGTCGCGGGGTCAGTACTTC. The full variable domain, rest sourced from reference TRBV7-9 and TRBJ2-5, is DTGVSQNPRHKITKRGQNVTFRCDPISEHNRLYWYRQTLGQGPEFLTYFQNEAQLEKSRLLSDRFSAERPKGSFSTLEIQRTEQGDSAMYLCASSSSRGQYFGPGTRLLVL.

This clonotype occurred many times. The chain links TRBV28 to TRBJ2-2; no definite D call. V lost 2 bases to trimming and J lost 4 bases, with 8 bases between them. Germline assignment: CDR1 MDHEN and CDR2 SYDVKM. The CDR3 spans 14 residues. DNA for the CDR3: TGTGCCAGCAGTTTACGTGTCACCACCGGGGAGCTGTTTTTT. Amino acid sequence: CASSLRVTTGELFF.

This clonotype was picked up many times. The rearrangement links TRBV7-6 to TRBJ1-2; D remains ambiguous. Germline lookup yields CDR1 SGHVS and CDR2 FNYEAQ. CDR3 length: 14 residues. V was pared by 1 base and J by 0 bases, with 6 bases between. The CDR3 DNA reads TGTGCCAGCAGCTTAGATGCAGCTAACTATGGCTACACCTTC. Protein product: CASSLDAANYGYTF.

This clonotype was counted at least ten times. This chain joins TRBV12-3 or TRBV12-4 and TRBJ2-3; D is tentatively TRBD1 or TRBD2 (5 bases each). V was cut by 5 bases and J by 3 bases, with 15 bases left in between. This CDR3 has 15 residues. The CDR3 DNA follows: TGTGCCAGCAGTCCCCGGGACGGGTTAACAGATACGCAGTATTTT. Translated, it gives CASSPRDGLTDTQYF.

Ten or more counts support this clonotype. The chain is built from TRBV11-2 and TRBJ2-7; 9 positions match TRBD2. This CDR3 has 16 residues. V was clipped by 5 bases and J by 4 bases; unmatched bases: 12. Germline CDR1 reads SGHAT; CDR2 reads FQNNGV. This chain's CDR3 is CASSPVRGGRAYEQYF. The CDR3 nucleotides read TGTGCCAGCAGCCCCGTAAGGGGCGGGAGGGCTTACGAGCAGTACTTC.

This clonotype occurred many times. In nucleotides, the CDR3 is TGTGCCATCCAGTGGGGACAGGGGGCCTACGAGCAGTACTTC. It is translated as CAIQWGQGAYEQYF. V and J are TRBV10-3 and TRBJ2-7; TRBD1 matches 11 bases. Germline assignment: CDR1 ENHRY and CDR2 SYGVKD. Trimming cost V 8 bases and J 2 bases; bases outside gene matches: 5. This CDR3 region has 14 residues.

This chain connects TRBV7-2 to TRBJ1-1; TRBD1 aligns across 7 bases. The V and J ends lost 6 bases and 5 bases, in that order; junction bases with no gene match: 6. The CDR3 covers 13 residues. The germline V gene has CDR1 SGHTA and CDR2 FQGNSA. CDR3 sequence reads: CASRFTGVTEAFF. The DNA for the CDR3 is TGTGCCAGCAGATTTACAGGGGTTACTGAAGCTTTCTTT.

The table lists this clonotype with many counts. The genes are TRBV2 and TRBJ2-2; no clear D. Germline loops: CDR1 SNHLY, CDR2 FYNNEI. The CDR3 contains 12 residues. The CDR3 region is CARRANTGELFF. For the CDR3, the DNA is TGTGCAAGGAGAGCGAACACCGGGGAGCTGTTTTTT.

This clonotype was recorded many times. The chain's CDR3 is CASSEVSRETPYNEQFF. The CDR3 nucleotides read TGTGCCAGCAGTGAAGTCTCACGGGAGACCCCCTACAATGAGCAGTTCTTC. This chain uses TRBV2 with TRBJ2-1; maybe TRBD2 (6 bases). The ends were cut back, 1 base at V and 2 bases at J, with 15 bases in the middle. CDR3 size: 17 residues. Germline CDR1 reads SNHLY; CDR2 reads FYNNEI.

This clonotype was counted ten times or more. This rearrangement joins TRBV11-1 to TRBJ2-1; TRBD1 matches at 10 bases. V shed 4 bases, J shed 0 bases, and the junction held 9 bases outside the gene matches. Germline V gene data show CDR1 as SGHAT and CDR2 as FQDESV (reference sequence). The CDR3 contains 18 residues. DNA of the CDR3: TGTGCCAGCAGCTCTAGACAGGGGGCTCTGAGCTCCTACAATGAGCAGTTCTTC. It specifies CASSSRQGALSSYNEQFF. The complete variable domain, with remaining parts taken from reference TRBV11-1 and TRBJ2-1, reads EAEVAQSPRYKITEKSQAVAFWCDPISGHATLYWYRQILGQGPELLVQFQDESVVDDSQLPKDRFSAERLKGVDSTLKIQPAELGDSAMYLCASSSRQGALSSYNEQFFGPGTRLTVL.

The chain uses TRBV6-5 and TRBJ2-2; 9 bases agree with TRBD2. Germline-derived CDR1 and CDR2 are MNHEY and SVGAGI. This CDR3 has 15 amino acids. V lost 6 bases, J lost 1 base, and 3 bases stayed unmatched. The DNA of the CDR3 is TGTGCCAGCAGGAGACTAGCGGAGAACACCGGGGAGCTGTTTTTT. It yields the protein CASRRLAENTGELFF.

The chain carries TRBV10-3 and TRBJ1-3; TRBD1 matches at 9 bases. Germline values: CDR1 ENHRY, CDR2 SYGVKD. The CDR3 covers 15 residues. The ends lost 7 bases at V and 1 base at J; junction bases unmatched: 5. The CDR3 is CAIMGQGISGNTIYF. CDR3 DNA sequence: TGTGCCATCATGGGACAGGGAATATCTGGAAACACCATATATTTT.

The CDR3 spells CASSYSGTLWNEQFF. CDR3 DNA sequence: TGTGCCAGTAGTTATAGCGGGACACTGTGGAATGAGCAGTTCTTC. The chain has TRBV19 and TRBJ2-1; 8 nucleotides align to TRBD2. Unmatched junction bases numbered 10, after V lost 5 bases and J lost 7 bases. The CDR3 is 15 amino acids. CDR1 is LNHDA and CDR2 is SQIVND in the germline V gene (reference sequence).

At least ten counts were recorded for this clonotype. The chain has TRBV24-1 and TRBJ2-3; no clear D. This CDR3 is built from 13 residues. The V end was cut by 4 bases, the J end by 3 bases, with 7 bases between. CDR1 is KGHDR and CDR2 is SFDVKD in the germline V gene. The CDR3 DNA is TGTGCCACCAGTGACCCCGCTACAGATACGCAGTATTTT. Protein sequence: CATSDPATDTQYF.

This clonotype showed up just a few times. This chain uses TRBV7-9 with TRBJ2-3; TRBD2 matches 10 bases. From germline, CDR1 is SEHNR and CDR2 FQNEAQ (reference sequence). The V segment lost 5 bases and the J segment 0 bases; nucleotides outside the gene matches: 5. The CDR3 has 16 residues. The CDR3 reads CASSPQAGGSTDTQYF. The CDR3 DNA is TGTGCCAGCAGCCCCCAAGCGGGAGGGAGCACAGATACGCAGTATTTT.

This clonotype came up many times. The chain recombines TRBV18 with TRBJ1-3; D is uncertain. This CDR3 comprises 15 residues. The V end was cut by 0 bases, the J end by 3 bases, with 9 bases between. Germline loops: CDR1 KGHSH, CDR2 LQKENI. CDR3 loop: CASSPPEGFGNTIYF. The CDR3 DNA is TGTGCCAGCTCACCACCGGAGGGCTTTGGAAACACCATATATTTT. The variable domain in full, completed from reference TRBV18 and TRBJ1-3, reads NAGVMQNPRHLVRRRGQEARLRCSPMKGHSHVYWYRQLPEEGLKFMVYLQKENIIDESGMPKERFSAEFPKEGPSILRIQQVVRGDSAAYFCASSPPEGFGNTIYFGEGSWLTVV.

This clonotype appeared many times. The V and J genes are TRBV29-1 and TRBJ1-5, with 9 bases matching TRBD1. Per germline, CDR1 SQVTM and CDR2 ANQGSEA. V lost 4 bases to trimming and J lost 7 bases; unmatched junction nucleotides: 2. There are 12 residues in the CDR3. CDR3 coding DNA: TGCAGCGTTGGGGACAGGGACCAGCCCCAGCATTTT. It specifies CSVGDRDQPQHF. The variable domain in full, with the rest retrieved from reference TRBV29-1 and TRBJ1-5, is SAVISQKPSRDICQRGTSLTIQCQVDSQVTMMFWYRQQPGQSLTLIATANQGSEATYESGFVIDKFPISRPNLTFSTLTVSNMSPEDSSIYLCSVGDRDQPQHFGDGTRLSIL.

This clonotype showed up many times. Here the CDR3 reads CASSIGQGGQPQHF. The CDR3 coding sequence is TGTGCCAGTAGTATAGGACAGGGCGGGCAGCCCCAGCATTTT. The J gene is TRBJ1-5, the V gene TRBV19; TRBD1 matches 7 bases. Germline lookup yields CDR1 LNHDA and CDR2 SQIVND (reference sequence). The V gene end was trimmed by 1 base and the J gene end by 7 bases; junction bases not matched to a gene: 4. CDR3 size: 14 residues.